Each of the 23 T cell receptor beta chains below was sequenced from the same sample in a study of metastatic and nonmetastatic thyroid tumors. Using MiXCR, TCRdb reanalyzed the PCR reads. Here the sample spans 33,000 or so clones, roughly 19% being singletons. Ahead of thyroid surgery, no patient had received treatment of any kind. The material sequenced was blood. These receptors were collected from a female donor with papillary thyroid cancer or a benign thyroid nodule (not recorded which). Some clones in this sample may be carry-over from other donors' samples.

This clone was detected ten times or more. The chain links TRBV2 to TRBJ1-2, with D possibly matching TRBD1 (5 bases). The germline V gene has CDR1 SNHLY and CDR2 FYNNEI. V lost 7 bases and J 4 bases, leaving 13 bases between the germline ends. There are 13 residues in the CDR3. CDR3 bases: TGTGCCAGCACCTTAGGGGAGACCTATGGCTACACCTTC. Its translation is CASTLGETYGYTF. The full variable domain, completed using reference TRBV2 and TRBJ1-2, is EPEVTQTPSHQVTQMGQEVILRCVPISNHLYFYWYRQILGQKVEFLVSFYNNEISEKSEIFDDQFSVERPDGSNFTLKIRSTKLEDSAMYFCASTLGETYGYTFGSGTRLTVV.

Ten or more counts support this clone. The V gene is TRBV5-1, the J gene TRBJ2-4; TRBD2 aligns across 12 bases. Germline trimming cut 4 bases from V and 4 bases from J; bases unmatched to any gene: 12. This CDR3 has 18 residues. Germline-derived CDR1 and CDR2 are SGHRS and YFSETQ. CDR3 nucleotides: TGCGCCAGCAGCCTGGGTTTACTAGCGGGGGGATTGAAAAACATTCAGTACTTC. Its translation is CASSLGLLAGGLKNIQYF.

V is TRBV20-1 and J is TRBJ1-1; D might be TRBD1 (5 bases). This CDR3 comprises 11 residues. Trimming stripped 6 bases from V and 8 bases from J, with 13 bases between. CDR1 is DFQATT and CDR2 is SNEGSKA in the germline V gene (reference sequence). The CDR3 bases are TGCAGTGCAAGGGGACGGTGGGAAGCTTTCTTT. Translation: CSARGRWEAFF.

This clone is medium-sized (0.01 to 0.1%) in the sample. The rearrangement uses TRBV19 and TRBJ1-2, with D perhaps matching TRBD1 (6 bases). This CDR3 has 15 residues. Trimming stripped 8 bases from V and 2 bases from J, with 18 bases between. Germline CDR1 LNHDA, CDR2 SQIVND (reference sequence). This chain's CDR3 is CASSYRGTGNYGYTF. CDR3 nucleotide sequence: TGTGCCAGTTCCTATAGGGGTACAGGGAACTATGGCTACACCTTC.

This clone appeared many times. The chain is built from TRBV14 and TRBJ1-6; 8 bases agree with TRBD1. Looked up from germline, CDR1 is SGHDN and CDR2 is FVKESK. The CDR3 has 17 residues. The V gene end was trimmed by 2 bases and the J gene end by 1 base; junction bases not matched to a gene: 4. CDR3 DNA sequence: TGTGCCAGCAGCCAAAGGACAGGGTGGTCCTATAATTCACCCCTCCACTTT. Its translation is CASSQRTGWSYNSPLHF.

In this sample, this clone turned up a few times. The chain recombines TRBV28 with TRBJ1-6; TRBD1 matches at 7 bases. The CDR3 sequence is 16 residues long. Germline values: CDR1 MDHEN, CDR2 SYDVKM. V shed 4 bases, J shed 6 bases, and the junction held 9 bases outside the gene matches. CDR3 sequence: CASSSRQGVFNSPLHF. CDR3 in DNA: TGTGCCAGCAGTTCACGCCAGGGGGTGTTTAATTCACCCCTCCACTTT. Using reference TRBV28 and TRBJ1-6 for the parts outside the CDR3, the full variable domain is DVKVTQSSRYLVKRTGEKVFLECVQDMDHENMFWYRQDPGLGLRLIYFSYDVKMKEKGDIPEGYSVSREKKERFSLILESASTNQTSMYLCASSSRQGVFNSPLHFGNGTRLTVT.

V gene TRBV20-1 combines with J gene TRBJ1-4, with 7 bases identical to TRBD1. V lost 3 bases to trimming and J lost 8 bases; unmatched junction nucleotides: 9. This CDR3 is built from 14 residues. Germline V lookup: CDR1 DFQATT, CDR2 SNEGSKA (reference sequence). CDR3 DNA sequence: TGCAGTGCTAGGCTGGCCACAGGGGAGGAAAAACTGTTTTTT. This sequence encodes CSARLATGEEKLFF.

The CDR3 spells CSARDPTDRVTEAFF. In nucleotides, the CDR3 is TGCAGTGCTAGAGATCCAACAGATCGGGTCACTGAAGCTTTCTTT. The chain uses TRBV20-1 and TRBJ1-1; the D is unclear. The CDR3 totals 15 residues. V lost 0 bases to trimming and J lost 4 bases, with 15 bases between them. Germline CDR1 reads DFQATT; CDR2 reads SNEGSKA (reference sequence).

This clone was recorded at least ten times. The chain carries TRBV27 and TRBJ2-2; no clear D. Trimming removed 2 bases at V and 4 bases at J, with 8 bases between. The germline V gene encodes CDR1 MNHEY and CDR2 SMNVEV (reference sequence). This CDR3 spans 14 amino acids. The CDR3 is CASSLQVGTGELFF. The CDR3 region has the DNA TGTGCCAGCAGTTTACAGGTCGGCACCGGGGAGCTGTTTTTT.

As DNA, the CDR3 is TGTGCCAGCAGGTACACTGGACAGCATAATTCACCCCTCCACTTT. Encoded protein: CASRYTGQHNSPLHF. The chain is built from TRBV6-1 and TRBJ1-6; D may be TRBD1 (6 bases). The germline V and J ends were trimmed by 6 bases and 5 bases, with 14 bases remaining between them. The CDR3 is made up of 15 amino acids. Per germline, CDR1 MNHNS and CDR2 SASEGT.

This clone has just a few counts. In nucleotides, the CDR3 is TGTGCCAGCAAAGGGGCAGGGGACACCGGGGAGCTGTTTTTT. Its protein is CASKGAGDTGELFF. This chain joins TRBV6-1 and TRBJ2-2; the D gene is possibly TRBD1 (6 bases). This CDR3 comprises 14 residues. V lost 7 bases to trimming and J lost 3 bases, with 12 bases between them. Per germline, CDR1 MNHNS and CDR2 SASEGT.

In DNA, the CDR3 is TGTGCCAGCAGTTGGGCTAGCGGGAGTAATGAGCAGTTCTTC. The encoded protein is CASSWASGSNEQFF. The chain uses TRBV27 and TRBJ2-1; TRBD2 matches at 10 bases. J was trimmed by 7 bases and V by 4 bases; bases with no gene match: 4. This CDR3 is built from 14 residues. Germline V gene data show CDR1 as MNHEY and CDR2 as SMNVEV (reference sequence).

This clone was seen at least ten times. The chain uses TRBV6-1 and TRBJ2-7; 7 positions agree with TRBD2. This CDR3 contains 14 residues. Germline V lookup: CDR1 MNHNS, CDR2 SASEGT. V was pared by 7 bases and J by 1 base, with 7 bases of the junction left unmatched. The CDR3 coding sequence is TGTGCCAGCAAGATCGGACTAGGTTCCTACGAGCAGTACTTC. This sequence encodes CASKIGLGSYEQYF.

At least ten counts were recorded for this clone. The rearrangement uses TRBV18 and TRBJ2-1, with D uncertain. V lost 2 bases to trimming and J lost 10 bases, with 6 bases between them. There are 11 residues in the CDR3. Germline-derived CDR1 and CDR2 are KGHSH and LQKENI. Here the CDR3 DNA reads TGTGCCAGCTCACCAATGTGGGAGCAGTTCTTC. The encoded protein is CASSPMWEQFF.

CDR3 residues: CAISKTGISYNSPLHF. CDR3 in DNA: TGTGCCATCAGCAAGACAGGGATCTCCTATAATTCACCCCTCCACTTT. This chain links TRBV10-3 with TRBJ1-6; 7 positions agree with TRBD1. J lost 0 bases, V lost 6 bases, and 5 bases had no gene match. Looked up from germline, CDR1 is ENHRY and CDR2 is SYGVKD. The CDR3 length is 16 residues.

This clone appeared many times. The rearrangement uses TRBV20-1 and TRBJ1-2; no clear D gene. Germline V gene data show CDR1 as DFQATT and CDR2 as SNEGSKA (reference sequence). The length of the CDR3 is 13 residues. Trimming removed 3 bases at V and 6 bases at J, with 14 bases between. CDR3 nucleotides: TGCAGTGCTAGGTCGATCGGCCGGAATGGCTACACCTTC. It codes for CSARSIGRNGYTF.

Ten or more counts support this clone. The chain has TRBV7-9 and TRBJ1-5, with D possibly TRBD1 on 5 matching bases. Germline loops: CDR1 SEHNR, CDR2 FQNEAQ (reference sequence). The CDR3 totals 13 residues. V was pared by 3 bases and J by 5 bases, with 8 bases between. CDR3 sequence (DNA): TGTGCCAGCAGCTTCGGGGGGGATCAGCCCCAGCATTTT. It translates to CASSFGGDQPQHF.

In this sample, this clone turned up a few times. This chain connects TRBV2 to TRBJ2-1; 10 nucleotides match TRBD2. Losses at the gene ends were 3 bases for V and 6 bases for J; bases not matched to a gene: 5. The V gene's germline CDR1 is SNHLY and CDR2 FYNNEI. CDR3 length equals 15 residues. CDR3 nucleotide sequence: TGTGCCAGCAGTGAGGGGCTAGCGGGAGTCAATGAGCAGTTCTTC. Protein: CASSEGLAGVNEQFF.

This clone was recorded a few times. The chain joins TRBV6-1 to TRBJ2-7; 11 bases align to TRBD1. The CDR3 length is 12 residues. Germline V gene sequence: CDR1 MNHNS, CDR2 SASEGT. V was pared by 6 bases and J by 5 bases, with 0 bases of the junction left unmatched. The CDR3 loop is CASRDRGHEQYF. The CDR3 DNA follows: TGTGCCAGCAGGGACAGGGGGCACGAGCAGTACTTC.

This clone is medium-sized. The chain couples TRBV6-5 to TRBJ1-2; D may be TRBD1 (6 bases). This CDR3 is built from 16 residues. Germline CDR1 and CDR2: MNHEY and SVGAGI. V dropped 2 bases and J dropped 0 bases, with 13 bases sitting between them. The CDR3 region is CASSYLRTATNYGYTF. The CDR3 nucleotides are TGTGCCAGCAGTTACCTGCGGACAGCTACTAACTATGGCTACACCTTC.

In its sample, this clone is medium-sized. In DNA form, the CDR3 reads TGTGCCAGCATGTGGGGAAATGGCTACACCTTC. Amino acid sequence: CASMWGNGYTF. The V gene is TRBV6-2 or TRBV6-3, the J gene TRBJ1-2; D uncertain. CDR1 and CDR2 (germline): MNHEY, SVGEGT. The CDR3 length is 11 residues. V gave up 7 bases and J gave up 6 bases, with 9 bases separating them.

V and J are TRBV6-6 and TRBJ1-2, with D possibly being TRBD1 (5 bases). Germline CDR1 reads MNHNY; CDR2 reads SVGAGI (reference sequence). The CDR3 has 14 residues. V lost 2 bases and J 5 bases, leaving 12 bases between the germline ends. CDR3 DNA sequence: TGTGCCAGCAGTTACGAGGGGAGGATATATGGCTACACCTTC. It is translated as CASSYEGRIYGYTF.

This clone was detected many times. This chain joins TRBV7-9 and TRBJ2-4; tentatively, D is TRBD1 (6 bases). The CDR3 length is 14 residues. Between the trimmed V and J ends, which lost 6 bases and 0 bases, there was a span of 9 bases. Germline-derived CDR1 and CDR2 are SEHNR and FQNEAQ (reference sequence). The CDR3 reads CASSQGLAKNIQYF. The DNA of the CDR3 is TGTGCCAGCAGTCAGGGGTTAGCCAAAAACATTCAGTACTTC.